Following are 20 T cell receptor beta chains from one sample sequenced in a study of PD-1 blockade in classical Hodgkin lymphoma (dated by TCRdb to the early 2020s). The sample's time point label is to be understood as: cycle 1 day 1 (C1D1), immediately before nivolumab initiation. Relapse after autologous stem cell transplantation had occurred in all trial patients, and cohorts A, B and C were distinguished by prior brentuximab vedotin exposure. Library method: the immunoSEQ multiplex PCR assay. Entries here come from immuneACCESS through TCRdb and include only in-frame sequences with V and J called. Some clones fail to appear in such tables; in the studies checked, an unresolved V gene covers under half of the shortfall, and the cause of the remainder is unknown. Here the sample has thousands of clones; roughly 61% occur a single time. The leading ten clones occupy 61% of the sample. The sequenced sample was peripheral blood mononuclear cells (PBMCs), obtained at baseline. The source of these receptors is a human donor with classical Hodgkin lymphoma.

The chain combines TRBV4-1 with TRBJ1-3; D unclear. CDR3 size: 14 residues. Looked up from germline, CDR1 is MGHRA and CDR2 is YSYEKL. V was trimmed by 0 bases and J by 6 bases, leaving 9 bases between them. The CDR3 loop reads CASSQDAPQNTIYF. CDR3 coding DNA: TGCGCCAGCAGCCAAGATGCCCCTCAAAACACCATATATTTT.

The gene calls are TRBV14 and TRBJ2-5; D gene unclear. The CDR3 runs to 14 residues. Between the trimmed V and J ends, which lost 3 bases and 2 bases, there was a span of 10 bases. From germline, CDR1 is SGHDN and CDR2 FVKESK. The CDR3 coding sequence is TGTGCCAGCAGCCAGACGACTCTACAAGAGACCCAGTACTTC. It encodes CASSQTTLQETQYF.

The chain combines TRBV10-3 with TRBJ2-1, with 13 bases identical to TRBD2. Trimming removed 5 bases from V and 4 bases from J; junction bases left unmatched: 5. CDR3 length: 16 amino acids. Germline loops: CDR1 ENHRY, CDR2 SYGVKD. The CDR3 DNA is TGTGCCATCAGTTCTCCGGGACTAGCGGGGTACAATGAGCAGTTCTTC. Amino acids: CAISSPGLAGYNEQFF.

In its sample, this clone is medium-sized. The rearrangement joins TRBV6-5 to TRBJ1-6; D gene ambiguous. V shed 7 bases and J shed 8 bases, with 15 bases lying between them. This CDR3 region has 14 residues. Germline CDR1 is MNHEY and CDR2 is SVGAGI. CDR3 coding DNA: TGTGCCAGCACCCTAGGGCAGAAAGATTCACCCCTCCACTTT. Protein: CASTLGQKDSPLHF.

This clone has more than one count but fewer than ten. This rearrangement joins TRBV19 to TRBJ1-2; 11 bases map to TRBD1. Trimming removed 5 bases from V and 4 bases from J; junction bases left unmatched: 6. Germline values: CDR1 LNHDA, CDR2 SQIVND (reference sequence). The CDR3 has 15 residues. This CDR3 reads CASSVGTGGGYGYTF. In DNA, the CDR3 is TGTGCCAGTAGTGTTGGGACAGGGGGAGGCTATGGCTACACCTTC.

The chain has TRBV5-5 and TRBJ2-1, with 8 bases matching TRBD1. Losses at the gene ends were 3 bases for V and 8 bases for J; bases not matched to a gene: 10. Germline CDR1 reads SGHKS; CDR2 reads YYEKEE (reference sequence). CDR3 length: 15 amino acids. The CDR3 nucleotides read TGTGCCAGCAGCTCGTCCGCGACAGGGGACTATGAGCAGTTCTTC. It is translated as CASSSSATGDYEQFF. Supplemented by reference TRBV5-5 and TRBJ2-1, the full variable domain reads DAGVTQSPTHLIKTRGQQVTLRCSPISGHKSVSWYQQVLGQGPQFIFQYYEKEERGRGNFPDRFSARQFPNYSSELNVNALLLGDSALYLCASSSSATGDYEQFFGPGTRLTVL.

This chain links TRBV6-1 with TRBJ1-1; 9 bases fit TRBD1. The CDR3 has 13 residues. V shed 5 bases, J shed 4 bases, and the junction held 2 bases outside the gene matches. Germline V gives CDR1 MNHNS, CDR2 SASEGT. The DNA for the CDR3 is TGTGCCAGCAGTCGACAGGGGGGCACTGAAGCTTTCTTT. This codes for CASSRQGGTEAFF.

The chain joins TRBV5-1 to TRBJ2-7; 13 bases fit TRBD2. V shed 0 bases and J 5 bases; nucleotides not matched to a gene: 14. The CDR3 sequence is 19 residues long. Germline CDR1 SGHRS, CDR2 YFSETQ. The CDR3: CASSLVVLAGGALSDEQYF. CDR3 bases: TGCGCCAGCAGCTTGGTGGTACTAGCGGGAGGGGCCCTTTCGGACGAGCAGTACTTC.

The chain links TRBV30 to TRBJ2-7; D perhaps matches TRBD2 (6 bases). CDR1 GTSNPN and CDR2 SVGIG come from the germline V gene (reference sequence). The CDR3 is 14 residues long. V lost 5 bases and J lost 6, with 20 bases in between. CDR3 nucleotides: TGTGCCTGGCAGAGGGACTCTCGGATTCGCGAGCAGTACTTC. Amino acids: CAWQRDSRIREQYF.

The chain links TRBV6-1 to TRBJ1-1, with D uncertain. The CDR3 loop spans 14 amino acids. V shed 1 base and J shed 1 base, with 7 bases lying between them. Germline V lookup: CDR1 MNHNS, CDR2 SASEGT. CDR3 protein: CASSEGGKNTEAFF. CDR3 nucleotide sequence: TGTGCCAGCAGTGAAGGCGGCAAGAACACTGAAGCTTTCTTT.

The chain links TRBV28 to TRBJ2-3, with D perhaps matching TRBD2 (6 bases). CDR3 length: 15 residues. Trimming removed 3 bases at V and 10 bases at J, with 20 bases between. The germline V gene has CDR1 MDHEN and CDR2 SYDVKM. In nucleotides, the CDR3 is TGTGCCAGCAGTTTGGAGCGCGGGGTCACGGGAGCGCAGTATTTT. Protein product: CASSLERGVTGAQYF.

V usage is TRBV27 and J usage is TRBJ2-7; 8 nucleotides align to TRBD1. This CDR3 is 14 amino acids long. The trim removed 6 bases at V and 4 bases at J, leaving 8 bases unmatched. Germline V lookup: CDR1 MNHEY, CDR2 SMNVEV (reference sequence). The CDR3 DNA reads TGTGCCAGCAGCCCTGGGACAGGCGGGTACGAGCAGTACTTC. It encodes CASSPGTGGYEQYF.

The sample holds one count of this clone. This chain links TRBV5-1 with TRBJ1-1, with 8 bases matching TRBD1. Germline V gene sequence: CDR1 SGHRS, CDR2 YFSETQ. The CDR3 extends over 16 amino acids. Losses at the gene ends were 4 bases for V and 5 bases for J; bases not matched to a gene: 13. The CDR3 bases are TGCGCCAGCAGCACGTCCCGGGACAGGAGGGGGACTGAAGCTTTCTTT. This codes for CASSTSRDRRGTEAFF.

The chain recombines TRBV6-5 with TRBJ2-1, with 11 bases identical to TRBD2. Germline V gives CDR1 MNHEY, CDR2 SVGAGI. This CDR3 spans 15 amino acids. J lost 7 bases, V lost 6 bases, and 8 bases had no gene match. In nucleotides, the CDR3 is TGTGCCAGCAGAACGCTAGCGGGGGGTCTAAATGAGCAGTTCTTC. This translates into CASRTLAGGLNEQFF.

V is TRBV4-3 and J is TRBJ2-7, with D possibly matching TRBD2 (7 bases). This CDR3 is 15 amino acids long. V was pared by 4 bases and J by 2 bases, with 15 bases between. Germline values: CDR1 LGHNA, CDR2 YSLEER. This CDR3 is CASSLRRGAAYEQYF. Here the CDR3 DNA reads TGCGCCAGCAGCCTACGTCGGGGGGCCGCCTACGAGCAGTACTTC.

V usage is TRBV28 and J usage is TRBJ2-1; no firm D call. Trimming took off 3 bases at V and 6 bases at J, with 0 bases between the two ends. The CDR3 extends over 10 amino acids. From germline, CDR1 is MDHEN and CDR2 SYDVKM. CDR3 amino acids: CASSFNEQFF. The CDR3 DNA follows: TGTGCCAGCAGTTTCAATGAGCAGTTCTTC.

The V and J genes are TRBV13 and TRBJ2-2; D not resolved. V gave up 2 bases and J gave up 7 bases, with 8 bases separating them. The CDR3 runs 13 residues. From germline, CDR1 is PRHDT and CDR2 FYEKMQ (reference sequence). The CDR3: CASSLRVHGELFF. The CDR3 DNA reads TGTGCCAGCAGCTTAAGGGTTCACGGGGAGCTGTTTTTT.

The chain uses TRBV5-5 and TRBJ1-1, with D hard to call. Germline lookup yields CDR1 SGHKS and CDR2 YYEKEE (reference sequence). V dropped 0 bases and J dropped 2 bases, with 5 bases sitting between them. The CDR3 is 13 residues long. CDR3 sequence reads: CASSLGSNTEAFF. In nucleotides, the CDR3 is TGTGCCAGCAGCTTGGGGAGCAACACTGAAGCTTTCTTT.

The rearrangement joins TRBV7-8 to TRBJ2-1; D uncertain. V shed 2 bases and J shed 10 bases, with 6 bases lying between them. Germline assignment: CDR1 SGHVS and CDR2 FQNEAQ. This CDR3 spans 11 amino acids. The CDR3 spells CASSLYVEQFF. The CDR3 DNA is TGTGCCAGCAGCTTATACGTGGAGCAGTTCTTC. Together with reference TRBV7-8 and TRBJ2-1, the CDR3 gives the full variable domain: GAGVSQSPRYKVAKRGQDVALRCDPISGHVSLFWYQQALGQGPEFLTYFQNEAQLDKSGLPSDRFFAERPEGSVSTLKIQRTQQEDSAVYLCASSLYVEQFFGPGTRLTVL.

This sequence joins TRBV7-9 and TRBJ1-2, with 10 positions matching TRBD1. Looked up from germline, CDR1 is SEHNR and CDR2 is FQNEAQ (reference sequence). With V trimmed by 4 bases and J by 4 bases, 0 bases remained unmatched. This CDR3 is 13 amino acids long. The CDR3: CASSWDRGYGYTF. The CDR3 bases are TGTGCCAGCAGCTGGGACAGGGGCTATGGCTACACCTTC.